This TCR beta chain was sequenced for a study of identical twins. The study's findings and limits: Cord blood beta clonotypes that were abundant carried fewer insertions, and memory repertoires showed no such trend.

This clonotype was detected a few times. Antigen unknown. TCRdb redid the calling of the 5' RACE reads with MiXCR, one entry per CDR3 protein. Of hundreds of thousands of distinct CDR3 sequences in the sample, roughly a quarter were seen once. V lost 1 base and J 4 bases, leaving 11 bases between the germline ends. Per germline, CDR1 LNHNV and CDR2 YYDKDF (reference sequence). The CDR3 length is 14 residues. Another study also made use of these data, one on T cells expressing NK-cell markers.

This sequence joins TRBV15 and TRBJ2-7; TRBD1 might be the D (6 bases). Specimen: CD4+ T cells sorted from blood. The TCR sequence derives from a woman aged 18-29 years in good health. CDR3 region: CATSRAQGFYEQYF. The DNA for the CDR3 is TGTGCCACCAGCAGAGCGCAGGGGTTTTACGAGCAGTACTTC.